This T cell receptor (beta chain) is from a study of human T cells and chemical hapten exposure (dated by TCRdb to 2020 to 2023). For the study in its entirety: For sensitization, 2% DPC in acetone was applied to an approximately 2 cm by approximately 2 cm area of upper inner arm skin. Weekly therapeutic DPC doses were additionally applied to the scalp of patients throughout the approximately 25-week study period. Patch tests used Finn chambers with 0.01% DPC on the upper back, scored after 6 days by International Contact Dermatitis Research Group standards. The patient cohort, mostly female, included alopecia areata with under or over 50% scalp involvement, alopecia totalis and alopecia universalis. Libraries were pooled for sequencing, and per-sample TCR yields varied mainly because of small differences in library volumes within the pool. This study followed changes in the peripheral blood TCR repertoire in vivo during primary and secondary sensitization of alopecia patients to the hapten diphenylcyclopropenone (DPC). Blood samples were taken from patients before sensitization (week 0) and then at 2, 6 and about 24 weeks after DPC sensitization. For TCR sequencing, blood came from 25 to 35 alopecia patients at anywhere from one to four time points (pre-sensitization, 2, 6 and 24 weeks).

The research as a whole found: Alopecia, a presumed autoimmune disease, was present in all patients, so the immune response of the patients might differ from that of healthy individuals. Patch test score correlated positively with the number of PT1 expanded TCRs, reaching significance at thresholds 8, 16 and 32 but not at 4. No change with DPC sensitization was found in the number of TCRs above 1 in 1000 frequency, and no evidence of global repertoire structure alterations was found. Compared with pre-sensitization or healthy control sets, expanded TCRs formed significantly more large CDR3 similarity clusters, which is consistent with antigen-driven responses. After repeated subsampling, the strength of the expansion versus patch-test correlation and the threshold at which it became significant changed.

What this sample's time point label stands for: patch test 2, 6 weeks after DPC sensitization. The treatment or condition label for this specimen denotes: therapeutic diphenylcyclopropenone sensitization with weekly scalp DPC. Blood at each patch-test visit was drawn before the patch test was applied. Patients were eligible if aged 18 to 70, diagnosed with alopecia and judged suitable for DPC therapy, and pregnant patients were excluded. Total RNA was extracted from unfractionated whole blood that had been collected in Tempus Blood RNA tubes. Trimming removed 4 bases from V and 7 bases from J; the gene matches leave 10 bases unexplained. The CDR3 starts with the cysteine, ends with the phenylalanine, and has 15 residues. The retained sequence is limited to the CDR3, 45 bases, with the frame set at the first base. Taken from the germline V gene, the CDR1 and CDR2 loops are SGHTA and FQGTGA. To prepare the library, RACE was applied. The reads were generated on a NextSeq 500. During library preparation, unique molecular identifiers were attached to individual cDNA molecules so that TCRs could be counted quantitatively and reproducibly. Each blood RNA sample was used to sequence both TCR alpha and TCR beta chains. Under the source paper's analysis protocol: A median of approximately 96,000 TCRs per sample was observed, with a range of 23,224 to 690,600. The Decombinator software suite was used to annotate V, J and CDR3 in the TCR reads. To make PS versus PT1 abundance plots, every sample was subsampled to the same number of TCRs (28,000). TCRs were defined as expanded if absent before sensitization and observed at least eight times at the 2-week time point. TCRdb trimmed public reads at Q25 via fastp, called clones via MiXCR and kept in-frame beta chains. All rows with the same CDR3 protein become a single entry with the most common DNA and genes. What appears here as the V and J calls and clone size reflects TCRdb's work, not the paper's. This sample has some 150,000 distinct CDR3 sequences in its table, and about 11% of those were observed once. Together, the top ten hold roughly 1.4% of the sample.

As for this clonotype: The antigen this receptor binds is unknown. No base quality values were provided; no much bigger clone lies one nucleotide off.

The TCR sequence derives from a woman aged 45 to 65 with alopecia areata. Some clones in this sample may be carry-over from other donors' samples. The chain links TRBV7-3 with TRBJ2-3; 8 nucleotides in the junction match TRBD2. The sample was whole blood, taken in connection with sensitization to the hapten diphenylcyclopropenone (DPC). The nucleotides read TGTGCCAGCAGCTCTAGCGGGCCGGGGGTAAATACGCAGTATTTT. It translates to CASSSSGPGVNTQYF.